The present T cell receptor (beta chain) was sequenced within a study of radiotherapy plus CTLA-4 blockade in lung cancer (dated by TCRdb to the late 2010s). For the study in its entirety: Among the enrolled patients, roughly 17% had an objective response, and about 30% reached disease control. Broad study findings and their caveats: After treatment with radiotherapy and ipilimumab, TCR clones that came from tumors expanded in the peripheral blood. Early dynamic changes in blood T cell clones, together with increased serum interferon-beta after radiation, were reported as the strongest predictors of response.

The study tested focal radiation therapy combined with CTLA-4 blockade (ipilimumab) in patients with chemo-refractory metastatic non-small-cell lung cancer. Libraries were prepared through the immunoSEQ multiplex PCR assay. The table comes from immuneACCESS by way of TCRdb, which keeps in-frame sequences with V and J called. Part of the clones is missing from these tables; in studies checked, under half for an unresolved V gene and the rest for unknown reasons. In all, the sample holds some 60,000 clones, and roughly 80% of those were seen once. 16% of the sample is held by the ten biggest clonotypes. Including the terminal cysteine and valine, the CDR3 comprises 14 residues. Only the CDR3 DNA is retained, 42 bases long and in frame from the first base. The germline V gene sets CDR1 to SGHAT and CDR2 to FQNNGV. V drops 2 bases and J drops 3 bases, leaving 11 bases in between. A word on this clone: Its cognate antigen has yet to be identified. Per-base qualities were not stored, and no clone one base away is much larger.

The source was peripheral blood, collected from a patient treated with radiotherapy plus ipilimumab. This sequence uses TRBV11-2 and TRBJ2-7, with no confidently assigned D gene. The TCR comes from a human donor with non-small cell lung cancer who had a complete response to radiotherapy plus ipilimumab. The nucleotide sequence reads as follows: TGTGCCAGCAGCTTACTAGGCAGAGGCTACGAGCAGTACGTC. Its product reads: CASSLLGRGYEQYV.